Detailed here is one TCR beta chain. This sample was included in a study of blood T cell repertoires in COVID-19. Original processing notes: Quantification of nucleated cells was approximated via reference gene primer amplification. Only in-frame clones appear in the TCRdb table, and some are missing; sequencing was by immunoSEQ multiplex PCR. V, J and clone size reflect that table, while D and trimming were determined from the DNA. The table has 85,000 to 120,000 clones, roughly 86% seen once. Trimming stripped 4 bases from V and 2 bases from J, with 5 bases between. This CDR3 has 12 residues. Germline CDR1 and CDR2: SGHAT and FQNNGV.

The sequence was collected from a man between 45 and 60 years old with active or convalescent COVID-19. The chain is built from TRBV11-2 and TRBJ1-2; D is perhaps TRBD1 (5 bases). Sequenced: peripheral blood. The chain's CDR3 is CASSSGNYGYTF. DNA of the CDR3: TGTGCCAGCAGCTCAGGGAACTATGGCTACACCTTC.